This TCR beta chain was retrieved from a study of T cell responses to AZD1222 COVID-19 vaccine. The repertoire was sequenced with immunoSEQ multiplex PCR; TCRdb's copy has only in-frame clones and lacks some. The data contain 45,000 to 70,000 clones, 89% of them seen just once; the ten biggest clones take up about 14%. Germline V lookup: CDR1 KGHDR, CDR2 SFDVKD. The ends were cut back, 6 bases at V and 4 bases at J, with 8 bases in the middle. CDR3 length: 12 residues. Concerning this clone itself: Antigen specificity is unknown.

Second-dose recipients at about 4 or about 12 weeks were treated as one pooled group. Overall study findings and caveats: A mostly white British donor set with more females was recruited, and clonal diversity was possibly underestimated. Nearly half of spike-specific TCRs reportedly target variant regions that are unmutated in the B.1.351 and B.1.1.7 variants. Across spike, vaccine-associated CD4 TCRs were found, dominant at 160-218 and 743-854.

The source of this sequence is an adult who received the AZD1222 COVID-19 vaccine. Sequencing was performed on peripheral blood, taken 28 days after the second AZD1222 dose. V usage is TRBV24-1 and J usage is TRBJ1-2; D ambiguous. CDR3 nucleotide sequence: TGTGCCACCAGTACAGAAGGCTATGGCTACACCTTC. Protein sequence: CATSTEGYGYTF.